The clone carrying this TCR beta chain was detected only a few times. Its specificity is unknown. TCRdb called the RT-PCR reads again in MiXCR, with one record for every CDR3 protein. This sample has approximately 500,000 distinct CDR3 sequences; around 13% occur once, and the top ten carry roughly 10%. This sample stems from a study of response to subunit inactivated influenza vaccine. Study conclusions and caveats: New T cells are recruited in small numbers by each seasonal influenza vaccination, according to the authors' suggestion.

The germline CDR1 and CDR2 sequences are LNHNV and YYDKDF (reference sequence). V lost 3 bases and J 0 bases, leaving 9 bases between the germline ends. The CDR3 is 15 residues long. The source of this sequence is a man in his fifties or sixties who received an inactivated influenza vaccine. The starting material was PBMCs from blood, obtained roughly 12 days after vaccination. The chain couples TRBV15 to TRBJ2-1; tentatively, D is TRBD1 (5 bases). The CDR3 loop reads CATSRRQPSYNEQFF. CDR3 nucleotides: TGTGCCACCAGCAGGCGACAGCCCTCCTACAATGAGCAGTTCTTC. Full variable domain (missing parts from reference TRBV15 and TRBJ2-1): DAMVIQNPRYQVTQFGKPVTLSCSQTLNHNVMYWYQQKSSQAPKLLFHYYDKDFNNEADTPDNFQSRRPNTSFCFLDIRSPGLGDTAMYLCATSRRQPSYNEQFFGPGTRLTVL.